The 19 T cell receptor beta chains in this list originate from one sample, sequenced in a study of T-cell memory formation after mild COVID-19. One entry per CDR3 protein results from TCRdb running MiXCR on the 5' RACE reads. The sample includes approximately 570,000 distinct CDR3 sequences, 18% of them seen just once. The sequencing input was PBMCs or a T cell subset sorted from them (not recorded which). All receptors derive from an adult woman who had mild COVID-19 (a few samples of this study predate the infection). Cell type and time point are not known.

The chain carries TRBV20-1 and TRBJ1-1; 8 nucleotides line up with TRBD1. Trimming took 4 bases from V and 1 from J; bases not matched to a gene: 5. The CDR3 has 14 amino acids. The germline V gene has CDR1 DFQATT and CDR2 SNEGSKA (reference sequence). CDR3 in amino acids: CSAKTGAPNTEAFF. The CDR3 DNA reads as TGCAGTGCTAAGACAGGGGCCCCGAACACTGAAGCTTTCTTT.

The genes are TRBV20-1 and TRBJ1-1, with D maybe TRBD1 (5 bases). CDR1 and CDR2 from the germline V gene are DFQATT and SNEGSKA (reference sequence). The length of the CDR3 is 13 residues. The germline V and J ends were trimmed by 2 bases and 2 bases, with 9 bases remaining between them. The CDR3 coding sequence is TGCAGTGCTAGACCTGACAGTAACACTGAAGCTTTCTTT. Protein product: CSARPDSNTEAFF.

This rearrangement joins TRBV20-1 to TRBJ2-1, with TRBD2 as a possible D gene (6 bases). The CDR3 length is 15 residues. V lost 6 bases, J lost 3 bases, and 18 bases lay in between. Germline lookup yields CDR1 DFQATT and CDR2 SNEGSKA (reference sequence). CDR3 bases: TGCAGTGCCCCCGTCGGCGGGACCAGCTACAATGAGCAGTTCTTC. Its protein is CSAPVGGTSYNEQFF.

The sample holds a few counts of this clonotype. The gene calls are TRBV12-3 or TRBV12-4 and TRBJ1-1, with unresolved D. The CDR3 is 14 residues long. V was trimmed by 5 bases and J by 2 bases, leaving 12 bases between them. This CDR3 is CASSLQPPNTEAFF. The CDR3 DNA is TGTGCCAGCAGTCTACAGCCGCCTAACACTGAAGCTTTCTTT.

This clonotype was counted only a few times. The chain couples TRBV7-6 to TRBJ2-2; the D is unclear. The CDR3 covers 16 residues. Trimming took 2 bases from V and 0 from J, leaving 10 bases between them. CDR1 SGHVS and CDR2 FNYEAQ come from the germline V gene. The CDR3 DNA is TGTGCCAGCAGCTTACTGTCCGATTCGAACACCGGGGAGCTGTTTTTT. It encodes CASSLLSDSNTGELFF.

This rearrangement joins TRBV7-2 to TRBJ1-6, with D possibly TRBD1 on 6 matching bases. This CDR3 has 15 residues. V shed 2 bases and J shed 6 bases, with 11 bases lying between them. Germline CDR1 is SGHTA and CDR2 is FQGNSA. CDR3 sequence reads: CASSLWTVTNSPLHF. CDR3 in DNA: TGTGCCAGCAGCTTATGGACAGTTACTAATTCACCCCTCCACTTT.

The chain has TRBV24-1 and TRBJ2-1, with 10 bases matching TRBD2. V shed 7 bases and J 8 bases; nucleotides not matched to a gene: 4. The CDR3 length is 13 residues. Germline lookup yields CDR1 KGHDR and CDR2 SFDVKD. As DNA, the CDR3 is TGTGCCACCAGACTAGCGGGAAAGGATGAGCAGTTCTTC. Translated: CATRLAGKDEQFF.

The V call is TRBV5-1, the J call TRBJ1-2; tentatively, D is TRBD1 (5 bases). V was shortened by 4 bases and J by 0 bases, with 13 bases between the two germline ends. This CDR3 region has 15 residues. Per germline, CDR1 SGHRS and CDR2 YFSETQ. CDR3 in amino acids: CASSIGTGSNYGYTF. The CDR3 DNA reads TGCGCCAGCAGCATCGGGACGGGATCTAACTATGGCTACACCTTC.

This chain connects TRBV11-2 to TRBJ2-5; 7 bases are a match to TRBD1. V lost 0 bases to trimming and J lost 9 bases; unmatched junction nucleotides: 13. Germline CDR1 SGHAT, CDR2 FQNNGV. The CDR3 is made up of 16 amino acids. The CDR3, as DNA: TGTGCCAGCAGCTTAGATCTCGCCGTCAGCCAGGGGGCCCAGTACTTC. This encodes CASSLDLAVSQGAQYF.

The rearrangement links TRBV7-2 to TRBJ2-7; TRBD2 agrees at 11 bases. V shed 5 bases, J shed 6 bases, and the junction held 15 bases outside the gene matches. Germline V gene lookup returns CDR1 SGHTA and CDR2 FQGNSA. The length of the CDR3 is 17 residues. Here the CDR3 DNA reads TGTGCCAGCAGCCCGCCGGGAATAGCGGGAGGGAAGTCCGAGCAGTACTTC. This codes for CASSPPGIAGGKSEQYF.

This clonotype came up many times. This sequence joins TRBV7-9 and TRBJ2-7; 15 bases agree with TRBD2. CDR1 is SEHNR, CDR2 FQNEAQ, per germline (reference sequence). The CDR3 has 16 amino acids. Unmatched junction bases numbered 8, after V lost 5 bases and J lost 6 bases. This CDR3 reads CASSNTWTSGRAEQYF. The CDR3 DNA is TGTGCCAGCAGCAACACTTGGACTAGCGGGAGGGCCGAGCAGTACTTC.

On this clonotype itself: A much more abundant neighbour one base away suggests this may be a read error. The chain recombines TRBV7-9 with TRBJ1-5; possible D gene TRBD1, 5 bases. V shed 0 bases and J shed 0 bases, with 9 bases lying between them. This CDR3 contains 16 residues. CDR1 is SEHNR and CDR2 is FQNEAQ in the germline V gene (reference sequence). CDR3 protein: CASSLACQGSNQPQHF. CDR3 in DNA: TGTGCCAGCAGCTTAGCTTGTCAGGGTAGCAATCAGCCCCAGCATTTT. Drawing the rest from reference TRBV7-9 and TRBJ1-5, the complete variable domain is DTGVSQNPRHKITKRGQNVTFRCDPISEHNRLYWYRQTLGQGPEFLTYFQNEAQLEKSRLLSDRFSAERPKGSFSTLEIQRTEQGDSAMYLCASSLACQGSNQPQHFGDGTRLSIL.

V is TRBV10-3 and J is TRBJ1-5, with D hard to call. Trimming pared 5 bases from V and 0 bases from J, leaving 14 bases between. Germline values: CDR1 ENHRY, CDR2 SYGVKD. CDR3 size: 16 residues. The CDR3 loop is CAISSGGHYSNQPQHF. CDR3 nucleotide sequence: TGTGCCATCAGTTCAGGCGGGCATTATAGCAATCAGCCCCAGCATTTT.

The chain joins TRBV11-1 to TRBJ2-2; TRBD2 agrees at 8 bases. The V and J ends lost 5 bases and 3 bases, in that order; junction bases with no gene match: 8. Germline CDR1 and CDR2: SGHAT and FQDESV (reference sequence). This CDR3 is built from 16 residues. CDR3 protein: CASSLVRAGDTGELFF. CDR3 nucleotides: TGTGCCAGCAGCCTGGTTCGAGCGGGAGACACCGGGGAGCTGTTTTTT.

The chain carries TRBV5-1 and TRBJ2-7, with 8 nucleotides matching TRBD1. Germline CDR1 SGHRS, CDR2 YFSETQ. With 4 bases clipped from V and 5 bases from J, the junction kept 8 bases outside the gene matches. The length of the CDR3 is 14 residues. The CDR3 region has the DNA TGCGCCAGCAGCCCGGCGACAGGGGCGGACGAGCAGTACTTC. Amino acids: CASSPATGADEQYF.

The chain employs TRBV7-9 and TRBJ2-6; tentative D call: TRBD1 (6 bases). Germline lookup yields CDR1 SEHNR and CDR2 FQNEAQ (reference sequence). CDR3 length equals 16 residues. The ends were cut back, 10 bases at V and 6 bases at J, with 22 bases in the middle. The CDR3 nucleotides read TGTGCCATCCCACAGGGCTCCTCTGCTGTGGCCAACGTCCTGACTTTC. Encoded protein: CAIPQGSSAVANVLTF.

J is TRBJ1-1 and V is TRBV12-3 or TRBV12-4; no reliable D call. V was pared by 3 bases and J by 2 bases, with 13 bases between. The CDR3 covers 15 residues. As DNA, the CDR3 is TGTGCCAGCAGTTTCCGAAGGGCAGTAAACACTGAAGCTTTCTTT. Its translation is CASSFRRAVNTEAFF.

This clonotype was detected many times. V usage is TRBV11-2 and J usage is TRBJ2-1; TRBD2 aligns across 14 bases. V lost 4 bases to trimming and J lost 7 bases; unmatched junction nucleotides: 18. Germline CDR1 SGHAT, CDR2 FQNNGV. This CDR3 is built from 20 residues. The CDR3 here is CASSSGLAGVRRTGENEQFF. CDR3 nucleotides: TGTGCCAGCAGCTCGGGACTAGCGGGAGTTCGAAGGACTGGGGAAAATGAGCAGTTCTTC. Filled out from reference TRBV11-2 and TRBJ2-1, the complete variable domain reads EAGVAQSPRYKIIEKRQSVAFWCNPISGHATLYWYQQILGQGPKLLIQFQNNGVVDDSQLPKDRFSAERLKGVDSTLKIQPAKLEDSAVYLCASSSGLAGVRRTGENEQFFGPGTRLTVL.

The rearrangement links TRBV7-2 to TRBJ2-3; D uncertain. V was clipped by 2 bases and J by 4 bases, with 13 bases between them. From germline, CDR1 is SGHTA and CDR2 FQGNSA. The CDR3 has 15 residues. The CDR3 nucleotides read TGTGCCAGCAGCTTACGGTTTAGCACTTCAGATACGCAGTATTTT. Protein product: CASSLRFSTSDTQYF.